This TCR beta chain was recorded in a study of cytomegalovirus exposure and HLA in healthy donors. Looked up from germline, CDR1 is SNHLY and CDR2 is FYNNEI. The ends were cut back, 5 bases at V and 7 bases at J, with 17 bases in the middle. The CDR3 totals 14 residues. PCR used 60 Vbeta primers and 13 Jbeta primers. Clones were read by immunoSEQ multiplex PCR, and TCRdb kept only the in-frame ones, dropping some. The table records about 130,000 clones, more than 70% of them present only once. Comment on this clone: Its antigen is still unknown.

Study observations and caveats: The likely origin of a cluster of highly shared sequence variants was a sequencing artifact. The later analysis indicated that the majority of CMV-associated TCR beta chains appeared HLA-restricted. TRBV6-2, TRBV6-3 and other indistinguishable V segments were excluded.

This clonotype originated in a human donor in good health. The V and J genes are TRBV2 and TRBJ1-2, with D tentatively TRBD1 (6 bases). The sequenced sample was PBMCs. The CDR3 DNA reads as TGTGCCAGCAGTTCCATTTCGGGACAAGGTGGCTACACCTTC. It is translated as CASSSISGQGGYTF.